This is a list of T cell receptor beta chains from one sample in a study of blood T cell repertoires in COVID-19. Only in-frame clones appear in the TCRdb table, and some are missing; sequencing was by immunoSEQ multiplex PCR. The repertoire holds approximately 200,000 clones, around 89% seen once, with around 1.3% in the top ten. The sample was PBMCs or T cells enriched from blood (not recorded which). The receptors shown here come from a man aged 30 to 45 who had recovered from COVID-19. The CDR3 runs from the conserved cysteine through the conserved F or W. The D gene is left open where the match is weak. Clone size, where shown, is once, few, many, or a class for clones that have expanded.

D	size	J	V	DNA	CDR3
TRBD2	NA	TRBJ2-1	TRBV7-9	TGTGCCAGCAGCCCCAGGAGCGCGGGGGGATGGGACTACAATGAGCAGTTCTTC	CASSPRSAGGWDYNEQFF
NA	NA	TRBJ2-1	TRBV24-1	TGTGCCACCAGTGATTCTCCAGTTCTCTCCTACAATGAGCAGTTCTTC	CATSDSPVLSYNEQFF
NA	NA	TRBJ2-7	TRBV5-4	TGTGCCAGCAGCCCATCGACAGGCTACGAGCAGTACTTC	CASSPSTGYEQYF
TRBD1	NA	TRBJ2-7	TRBV27	TGTGCCAGCAGCCTAACCGGGACAGGGGGAGAGCAGTACTTC	CASSLTGTGGEQYF
TRBD2	NA	TRBJ2-1	TRBV7-2	TGTGCCAGCAGCTTAGAGGCGGGAGTGATCAATGAGCAGTTCTTC	CASSLEAGVINEQFF
TRBD1	NA	TRBJ2-5	TRBV29-1	TGCAGCGTTGGACAGGGTGAAAAGACCCAGTACTTC	CSVGQGEKTQYF
TRBD2	NA	TRBJ2-1	TRBV27	TGTGCCAGCAGTTTAGAGGGAGGGATCTACAATGAGCAGTTCTTC	CASSLEGGIYNEQFF
NA	NA	TRBJ2-2	TRBV30	TGTGCCTGGTTACAGGTTTACGGGGAGCTGTTTTTT	CAWLQVYGELFF
NA	NA	TRBJ1-5	TRBV21-1	TGTGCCAGCAGTCCGGGACAGACCTATAGCAATCAGCCCCAGCATTTT	CASSPGQTYSNQPQHF
NA	NA	TRBJ2-3	TRBV4-1	TGCGCCAGCAGCCAAGATCAGGATAGCGCGAGCACAGATACGCAGTATTTT	CASSQDQDSASTDTQYF
TRBD2	NA	TRBJ2-2	TRBV3-1/TRBV3-2	TGTGCCAGCAGCCGAGGACTAGCGGGAGGGTCGAACACCGGGGAGCTGTTTTTT	CASSRGLAGGSNTGELFF
TRBD2	NA	TRBJ2-1	TRBV3-1/TRBV3-2	TGTGCCAGCAGCCAAGTTGATTTCTTATGGGGGGGGAGCTCCTACAATGAGCAGTTCTTC	CASSQVDFLWGGSSYNEQFF
TRBD1	NA	TRBJ1-5	TRBV13	TGTGCCAGCAGCTTCGGACAGGCTAGGAACAATCAGCCCCAGCATTTT	CASSFGQARNNQPQHF
TRBD1	NA	TRBJ1-1	TRBV5-6	TGTGCCAGCAGCCCGGGGACAGGGTTGACTGAAGCTTTCTTT	CASSPGTGLTEAFF
NA	NA	TRBJ1-3	TRBV28	TGTGCCAGCACCATGGGCACAGTACATTTTGGAAACACCATATATTTT	CASTMGTVHFGNTIYF
TRBD1	NA	TRBJ2-5	TRBV7-6	TGTGCCAGCAGCTCTCAGACAGGGAGCGGAGAGACCCAGTACTTC	CASSSQTGSGETQYF
NA	few	TRBJ1-4	TRBV7-2	TGTGCCAGCAGGTTACAGGGTTTGGATGAAAAACTGTTTTTT	CASRLQGLDEKLFF
NA	NA	TRBJ1-1	TRBV19	TGTGCCAGTAGTAGCCCCCCCAGGGGGAACACTGAAGCTTTCTTT	CASSSPPRGNTEAFF